The 8 T cell receptor beta chains reported below all come from one sample, sequenced in a study of shared clonotypes between healthy human individuals. It was CD45RO-negative cells, positively selected for CCR7, that made up naive CD8 cells, with terminally differentiated effector memory CD45RA+ cells excluded. This table comes from immunoSEQ multiplex PCR, and its TCRdb copy is limited to in-frame clones, with some not included. The table includes about 2.1 million clones, roughly 93% detected once. Material for sequencing was naive CD8+ T cells from PBMCs. The receptor set was obtained from a man aged 18 to 30 in good health. Some clones in this sample may be carry-over from other donors' samples.

The J gene is TRBJ2-3, the V gene TRBV27; TRBD2 aligns across 7 bases. Per germline, CDR1 MNHEY and CDR2 SMNVEV (reference sequence). The junction had 6 bases not matched to a gene; V was cut back by 5 bases and J by 4 bases. This CDR3 spans 14 amino acids. CDR3 bases: TGTGCCAGCAGTCCGAGACTAGCCCCAGATACGCAGTATTTT. This sequence encodes CASSPRLAPDTQYF.

The rearrangement links TRBV19 to TRBJ1-4; 7 bases are a match to TRBD1. Germline loops: CDR1 LNHDA, CDR2 SQIVND (reference sequence). The CDR3 totals 15 residues. J gave up 4 bases and V 5 bases, and 7 bases lay outside the gene matches. CDR3: CASSPDRRDNEKLFF. In DNA, the CDR3 is TGTGCCAGTAGTCCGGACAGGAGAGATAATGAAAAACTGTTTTTT.

The V gene is TRBV28, the J gene TRBJ2-5; D may be TRBD2 (6 bases). Looked up from germline, CDR1 is MDHEN and CDR2 is SYDVKM. The CDR3 is 16 amino acids. Trimming left V 1 base short and J 1 base short, with 13 bases between. CDR3 amino acids: CASSLSGGNIQETQYF. The CDR3 DNA is TGTGCCAGCAGTTTATCTGGCGGGAATATCCAAGAGACCCAGTACTTC.

The chain recombines TRBV7-2 with TRBJ2-5; unclear D gene. Germline loops: CDR1 SGHTA, CDR2 FQGNSA. CDR3 length: 15 residues. The V and J ends lost 5 bases and 2 bases respectively, with 15 bases between them. The chain's CDR3 is CASSPLTAVQETQYF. DNA of the CDR3: TGTGCCAGCAGCCCATTAACTGCAGTTCAAGAGACCCAGTACTTC.

The V call is TRBV19, the J call TRBJ2-5, with 9 bases aligning to TRBD1. The CDR3 consists of 14 residues. CDR1 and CDR2 from the germline V gene are LNHDA and SQIVND (reference sequence). With V trimmed by 5 bases and J by 3 bases, 4 bases remained unmatched. Here the CDR3 reads CASSSGQGKETQYF. In DNA, the CDR3 is TGTGCCAGTAGTTCCGGACAGGGGAAAGAGACCCAGTACTTC. Supplemented by reference TRBV19 and TRBJ2-5, the full variable domain reads DGGITQSPKYLFRKEGQNVTLSCEQNLNHDAMYWYRQDPGQGLRLIYYSQIVNDFQKGDIAEGYSVSREKKESFPLTVTSAQKNPTAFYLCASSSGQGKETQYFGPGTRLLVL.

CDR3 sequence: CASSKVGDRDSSGANVLTF. Written as DNA, the CDR3 is TGTGCCAGCAGCAAAGTTGGTGACAGGGACTCCTCTGGGGCCAACGTCCTGACTTTC. V usage is TRBV21-1 and J usage is TRBJ2-6; the tabulated D call, TRBD1, remains unverified against the DNA. TRBV21-1 has pseudogene status. The CDR3 runs 19 residues.

This clone was counted a few times. Other DNA sequences in this sample translate to the same CDR3. The chain has TRBV27 and TRBJ2-2; the match to TRBD2 covers 7 bases. The CDR3 totals 13 residues. The junction had 3 bases not matched to a gene; V was cut back by 5 bases and J by 6 bases. The germline gives CDR1 MNHEY, CDR2 SMNVEV (reference sequence). The CDR3 is CASSPRGAGELFF. CDR3 DNA: TGTGCCAGCAGTCCCCGGGGGGCCGGGGAGCTGTTTTTT.

The DNA of the CDR3 is TGTGCCAGCAGTGAAGCGCTTGGACAGGGGGCAGATACGCAGTATTTT. It yields the protein CASSEALGQGADTQYF. The chain uses TRBV2 and TRBJ2-3, with 10 bases lining up with TRBD1. The CDR3 spans 16 residues. Germline assignment: CDR1 SNHLY and CDR2 FYNNEI. Losses at the gene ends were 0 bases for V and 4 bases for J; bases not matched to a gene: 4.